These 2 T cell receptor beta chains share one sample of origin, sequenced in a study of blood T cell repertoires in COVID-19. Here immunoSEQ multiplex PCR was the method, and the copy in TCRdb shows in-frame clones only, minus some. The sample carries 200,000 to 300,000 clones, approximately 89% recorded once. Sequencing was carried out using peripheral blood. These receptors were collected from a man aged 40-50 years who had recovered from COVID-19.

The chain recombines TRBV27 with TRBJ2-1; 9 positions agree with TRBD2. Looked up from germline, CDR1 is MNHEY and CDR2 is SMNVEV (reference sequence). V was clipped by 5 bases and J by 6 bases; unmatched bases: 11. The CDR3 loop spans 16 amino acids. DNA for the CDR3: TGTGCCAGCAGTCCAATAGCGGGAGTGAGGGGCAATGAGCAGTTCTTC. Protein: CASSPIAGVRGNEQFF.

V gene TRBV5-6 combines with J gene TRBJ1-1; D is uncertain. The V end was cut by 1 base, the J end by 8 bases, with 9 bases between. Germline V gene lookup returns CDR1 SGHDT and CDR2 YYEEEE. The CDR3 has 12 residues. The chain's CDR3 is CASSLWRREAFF. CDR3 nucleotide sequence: TGTGCCAGCAGCTTGTGGAGGCGAGAAGCTTTCTTT. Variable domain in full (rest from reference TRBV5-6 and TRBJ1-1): DAGVTQSPTHLIKTRGQQVTLRCSPKSGHDTVSWYQQALGQGPQFIFQYYEEEERQRGNFPDRFSGHQFPNYSSELNVNALLLGDSALYLCASSLWRREAFFGQGTRLTVV.